This T cell receptor (beta chain) was sequenced for a study of cytomegalovirus exposure and HLA in healthy donors. Assay used: immunoSEQ multiplex PCR; TCRdb lists only in-frame clones, some missing. Counted here are 150,000 to 180,000 clones, about 86% occurring once; the ten biggest clones make up about 2.2%. Germline assignment: CDR1 MDHEN and CDR2 SYDVKM. This CDR3 is built from 20 residues. The germline V and J ends were trimmed by 5 bases and 0 bases, with 27 bases remaining between them. Sequencing was carried out using PBMCs. The receptor was derived from a human donor in good health. The chain couples TRBV28 to TRBJ2-3, with D uncertain. CDR3 amino acids: CASSRKSLHYLRTSTDTQYF. The CDR3 DNA is TGTGCCAGCAGTCGTAAAAGCCTTCACTACCTCCGTACTAGCACAGATACGCAGTATTTT.